Listed here are 12 T cell receptor beta chains from one sample, sequenced in a study of shared clonotypes between healthy human individuals. The repertoire was sequenced with immunoSEQ multiplex PCR; TCRdb's copy has only in-frame clones and lacks some. The repertoire has about 600,000 clones, more than 95% of them found once; the top ten carry 0.045% to 0.07%. Sequencing used naive CD4+ T cells sorted from blood. As for subset: CD45RA+ positively selected. Receptors were obtained from a woman in her twenties or thirties in good health.

This chain joins TRBV5-1 and TRBJ2-7, with D perhaps matching TRBD2 (6 bases). The CDR3 has 16 amino acids. CDR1 is SGHRS and CDR2 is YFSETQ in the germline V gene. Trimming removed 0 bases from V and 0 bases from J, with 13 bases in between. In DNA, the CDR3 is TGCGCCAGCAGCTTGGCTTGGTCTAGCGTCTCCTACGAGCAGTACTTC. It translates to CASSLAWSSVSYEQYF.

This clone appeared a few times. This rearrangement joins TRBV29-1 to TRBJ1-1; the match to TRBD1 covers 9 bases. This CDR3 has 13 residues. The J segment lost 3 bases and the V segment lost 6 bases, leaving 5 bases of the junction unmatched. Germline CDR1 SQVTM, CDR2 ANQGSEA. For the CDR3, the DNA is TGCAGCGTCGGGACAGGGTGGGACACTGAAGCTTTCTTT. This codes for CSVGTGWDTEAFF. Together with reference TRBV29-1 and TRBJ1-1, the CDR3 gives the full variable domain: SAVISQKPSRDICQRGTSLTIQCQVDSQVTMMFWYRQQPGQSLTLIATANQGSEATYESGFVIDKFPISRPNLTFSTLTVSNMSPEDSSIYLCSVGTGWDTEAFFGQGTRLTVV.

J is TRBJ1-2 and V is TRBV7-2, with 11 nucleotides matching TRBD1. V lost 2 bases, J lost 13 bases, and 6 bases stayed unmatched. Germline CDR1 reads SGHTA; CDR2 reads FQGNSA. This CDR3 has 13 residues. The CDR3 DNA sequence: TGTGCCAGCAGCTTAAGGGACAGGGGGACAGGCACCTTC. Protein product: CASSLRDRGTGTF.

The chain employs TRBV6-5 and TRBJ2-3; weak D call: TRBD2 (5 bases). Trimming pared 2 bases from V and 13 bases from J, leaving 10 bases between. Germline V gene lookup returns CDR1 MNHEY and CDR2 SVGAGI. There are 11 residues in the CDR3. CDR3 nucleotide sequence: TGTGCCAGCAGTTACGGACTGAGGAAGTATTTT. Residues: CASSYGLRKYF.

Written as DNA, the CDR3 is TGTGCCAGACACTCGCGGGTCCAAAATCACAATGAGCAGTTCTTC. It codes for CARHSRVQNHNEQFF. V is TRBV5-3 and J is TRBJ2-1; possible D gene TRBD2, 5 bases. TRBV5-3 is recorded as an ORF, its role being uncertain. V dropped 7 bases and J dropped 5 bases, with 19 bases sitting between them. This CDR3 has 15 residues.

The chain is built from TRBV2 and TRBJ1-2; tentatively, D is TRBD1 (6 bases). The CDR3 length is 15 residues. Per the germline V gene, CDR1 is SNHLY and CDR2 is FYNNEI. V lost 10 bases and J 2 bases, leaving 20 bases between the germline ends. This CDR3 is CATRGARGKNYGYTF. As DNA, the CDR3 is TGTGCCACCCGGGGGGCACGAGGGAAGAACTATGGCTACACCTTC.

The J gene is TRBJ2-1, the V gene TRBV7-9, with 7 bases that match TRBD2. Germline CDR1 and CDR2: SEHNR and FQNEAQ (reference sequence). V was clipped by 4 bases and J by 7 bases; unmatched bases: 10. This CDR3 is built from 15 residues. CDR3 in amino acids: CASSSPPGGRNEQFF. CDR3 DNA: TGTGCCAGCAGCTCCCCACCGGGAGGAAGGAATGAGCAGTTCTTC. The whole variable domain, filled in from reference TRBV7-9 and TRBJ2-1, reads DTGVSQNPRHKITKRGQNVTFRCDPISEHNRLYWYRQTLGQGPEFLTYFQNEAQLEKSRLLSDRFSAERPKGSFSTLEIQRTEQGDSAMYLCASSSPPGGRNEQFFGPGTRLTVL.

The chain is built from TRBV28 and TRBJ2-7; D not certain. This CDR3 has 12 residues. Germline-derived CDR1 and CDR2 are MDHEN and SYDVKM. The V gene lost 6 bases and the J gene lost 3 bases, with 9 bases spanning the gap. CDR3 loop: CASSYDGYEQYF. In DNA form, the CDR3 reads TGTGCCAGCAGCTACGACGGCTACGAGCAGTACTTC.

This clone was found once. This chain links TRBV4-1 with TRBJ2-2, with TRBD2 matching 9 bases. Per germline, CDR1 MGHRA and CDR2 YSYEKL. The CDR3 is 16 residues long. V dropped 4 bases and J dropped 3; count of bases not matched to a gene: 6. The CDR3 nucleotides read TGCGCCAGCAGCCCGATAGCGGGAGAAGACACCGGGGAGCTGTTTTTT. Encoded protein: CASSPIAGEDTGELFF.

The chain is built from TRBV21-1 and TRBJ2-7. TRBV21-1 represents a pseudogene. CDR3 size: 14 residues. CDR3 residues: CASSKHRGEYEQYF. The DNA for the CDR3 is TGTGCCAGCAGCAAGCATAGGGGAGAATACGAGCAGTACTTC.

The chain has TRBV5-1 and TRBJ2-2; D is undetermined. V was pared by 4 bases and J by 6 bases, with 16 bases between. Germline V gives CDR1 SGHRS, CDR2 YFSETQ. The CDR3 is 15 amino acids. The CDR3 protein is CASSLPQIVAGELFF. In DNA, the CDR3 is TGCGCCAGCAGCCTTCCCCAAATAGTGGCCGGGGAGCTGTTTTTT. The whole variable domain, remainder taken from reference TRBV5-1 and TRBJ2-2, is KAGVTQTPRYLIKTRGQQVTLSCSPISGHRSVSWYQQTPGQGLQFLFEYFSETQRNKGNFPGRFSGRQFSNSRSEMNVSTLELGDSALYLCASSLPQIVAGELFFGEGSRLTVL.

This chain uses TRBV14 with TRBJ2-5; 13 bases are shared with TRBD2. The CDR3 has 15 amino acids. After removal of 4 bases from V and 14 bases from J, the junction contained 13 bases not matched to a gene. Germline V gene sequence: CDR1 SGHDN, CDR2 FVKESK. CDR3 amino acids: CASSPSGLAGARLYF. The CDR3 DNA reads TGTGCCAGCAGCCCGAGTGGACTAGCGGGAGCCCGTCTTTACTTC.